This is a list of T cell receptor beta chains from one sample in a study of CD8+ T cells in alopecia areata. Clones were read by immunoSEQ multiplex PCR, and TCRdb kept only the in-frame ones, dropping some. The repertoire holds approximately 100,000 clones, with about 40% as singletons. Sequencing used CD4+ T cells sorted from blood. Receptors originate from a human donor with alopecia areata. Both conserved end residues are trimmed from each CDR3.

>TRBV5-1|TRBJ2-5
ASSSRDGYQETQY
>TRBV7-2|TRBJ2-7
ASTFSQGFEQY
>TRBV29-1|TRBJ2-5
SGRTGEETQY
>TRBV30|TRBJ1-2
AWSTGGRQST
>TRBV5-1|TRBJ2-1
ASSLAWQGRNEQF
>TRBV29-1|TRBJ1-1
SVDRIVRTWPF
>TRBV30|TRBJ2-3
AWTWGSGTDTQY
>TRBV28|TRBJ2-3
ASSFWTGGADTQY
>TRBV9|TRBJ2-5
ASSPQVGPYQETQY
>TRBV7-9|TRBJ2-7
ASSPPGTNLYEQY
>TRBV29-1|TRBJ2-3
SEDGGVSDTQY